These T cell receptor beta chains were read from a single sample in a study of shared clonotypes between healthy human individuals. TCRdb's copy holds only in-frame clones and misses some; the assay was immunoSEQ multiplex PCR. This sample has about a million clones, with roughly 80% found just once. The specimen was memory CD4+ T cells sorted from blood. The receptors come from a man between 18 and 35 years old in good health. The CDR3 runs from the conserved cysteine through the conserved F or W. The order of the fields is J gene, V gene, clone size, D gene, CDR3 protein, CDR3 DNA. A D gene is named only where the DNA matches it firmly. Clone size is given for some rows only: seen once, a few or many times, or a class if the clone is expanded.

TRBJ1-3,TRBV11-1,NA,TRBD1,CASSSGTAGNTIYF,TGTGCCAGCAGCTCCGGGACAGCCGGAAACACCATATATTTT
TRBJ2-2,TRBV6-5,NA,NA,CASSRYAGELFF,TGTGCCAGCAGCCGTTACGCCGGGGAGCTGTTTTTT
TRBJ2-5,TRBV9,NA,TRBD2,CASSVGTSGRTGVETQYF,TGTGCCAGCAGCGTAGGTACTAGCGGGAGGACCGGGGTGGAGACCCAGTACTTC
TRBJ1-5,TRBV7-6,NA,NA,CASSPGGGQPQHF,TGTGCCAGCAGCCCGGGGGGTGGGCAGCCTCAGCATTTT
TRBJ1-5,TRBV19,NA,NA,CASMAGKGFYSNQPQHF,TGTGCCAGTATGGCGGGTAAGGGATTTTATAGCAATCAGCCCCAGCATTTT
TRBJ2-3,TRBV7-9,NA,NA,CASSLSKGTDTQYF,TGTGCCAGCAGCTTATCGAAGGGCACAGATACGCAGTATTTT
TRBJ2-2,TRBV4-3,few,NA,CASSQDVSRSPRRQTGELFF,TGCGCCAGCAGCCAAGATGTTTCCAGGTCACCTAGGAGGCAAACCGGGGAGCTGTTTTTT
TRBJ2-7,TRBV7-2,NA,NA,CASSLAQTAYEQYF,TGTGCCAGCAGCTTAGCGCAGACAGCCTACGAGCAGTACTTC
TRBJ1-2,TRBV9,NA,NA,CASTYTGNYGYTF,TGTGCCAGCACCTATACAGGGAACTATGGCTACACCTTC
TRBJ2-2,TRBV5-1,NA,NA,CASSLQEGTGELFF,TGCGCCAGCAGCTTACAGGAGGGCACCGGGGAGCTGTTTTTT
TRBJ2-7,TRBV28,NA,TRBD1,CASRSSRDRPYEQYF,TGTGCCAGCAGGAGCAGCCGGGACAGACCCTACGAGCAGTACTTC
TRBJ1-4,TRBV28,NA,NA,CASSPPPGRGGEKLFF,TGTGCCAGCAGTCCACCCCCGGGCAGGGGCGGCGAAAAACTGTTTTTT
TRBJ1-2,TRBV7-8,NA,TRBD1,CASSLETGGPYGYTF,TGTGCCAGCAGCTTAGAGACAGGGGGCCCCTATGGCTACACCTTC
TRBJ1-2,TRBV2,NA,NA,CASSSGLSYGYTF,TGTGCCAGCAGTTCGGGACTCTCCTATGGCTACACCTTC
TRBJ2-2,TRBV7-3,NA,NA,CASSLDSHGATGELFF,TGTGCCAGCAGCTTAGACTCCCACGGGGCCACCGGGGAGCTGTTTTTT
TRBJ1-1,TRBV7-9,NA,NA,CASSAYRMNTEAFF,TGTGCCAGCAGCGCCTACAGAATGAACACTGAAGCTTTCTTT
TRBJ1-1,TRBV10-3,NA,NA,CAISESEGTEAFF,TGTGCCATCAGTGAGTCGGAAGGCACTGAAGCTTTCTTT
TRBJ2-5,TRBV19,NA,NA,CASSTVGGETQYF,TGTGCCAGTAGTACTGTGGGCGGGGAGACCCAGTACTTC
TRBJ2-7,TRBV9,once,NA,CASSFSGGTEQYF,TGTGCCAGCAGCTTTAGCGGAGGAACCGAGCAGTACTTC
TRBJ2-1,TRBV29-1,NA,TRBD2,CSVERRGADNEQFF,TGCAGCGTTGAACGGCGGGGGGCTGACAATGAGCAGTTCTTC
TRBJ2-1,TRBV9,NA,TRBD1,CASSVDWTGTTTYNEQFF,TGTGCCAGCAGCGTAGACTGGACAGGGACGACTACATACAATGAGCAGTTCTTC
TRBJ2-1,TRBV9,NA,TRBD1,CASSVGRDRGVGEQFF,TGTGCCAGCAGCGTAGGCCGGGACAGGGGTGTCGGGGAGCAGTTCTTC
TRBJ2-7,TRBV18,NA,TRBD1,CASSPRGQGSLEQYF,TGTGCCAGCTCACCACGGGGACAGGGGAGCCTCGAGCAGTACTTC
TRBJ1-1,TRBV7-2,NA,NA,CASSLRSRAFGEAFF,TGTGCCAGCAGCTTAAGATCCCGGGCGTTCGGTGAAGCTTTCTTT
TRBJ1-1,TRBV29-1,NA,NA,CSGEMNTEAFF,TGCAGCGGGGAAATGAACACTGAAGCTTTCTTT
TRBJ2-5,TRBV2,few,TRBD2,CASGLAPETQYF,TGTGCCAGCGGACTAGCCCCAGAGACCCAGTACTTC
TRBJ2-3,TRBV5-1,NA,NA,CASRLLDTQYF,TGCGCCAGCAGATTATTAGATACGCAGTATTTT
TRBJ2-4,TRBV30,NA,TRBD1,CAWSEEGPQGAVKNIQYF,TGTGCCTGGAGTGAAGAGGGACCACAGGGGGCGGTCAAAAACATTCAGTACTTC
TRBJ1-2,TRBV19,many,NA,CASSLQGNYGYTF,TGTGCCAGTAGCCTACAGGGTAACTATGGCTACACCTTC
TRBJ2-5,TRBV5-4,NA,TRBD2,CASSLGGGEKETQYF,TGTGCCAGCAGCTTAGGCGGGGGGGAGAAAGAGACCCAGTACTTC
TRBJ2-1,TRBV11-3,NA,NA,CASSREGNEQFF,TGTGCCAGCTCACGGGAAGGGAATGAGCAGTTCTTC
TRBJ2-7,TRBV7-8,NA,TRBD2,CASSLVPSGASGEQYF,TGTGCCAGCAGCTTAGTTCCTAGCGGGGCCTCTGGCGAGCAGTACTTC
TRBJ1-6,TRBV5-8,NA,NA,CASSFNGAGPLHF,TGTGCCAGCAGCTTCAACGGGGCTGGACCCCTCCACTTT
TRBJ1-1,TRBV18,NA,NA,CASSLLAGMGQVTEAFF,TGTGCCAGCTCACTTTTAGCGGGTATGGGGCAGGTGACTGAAGCTTTCTTT
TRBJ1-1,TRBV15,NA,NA,CATSRVGATEAFF,TGTGCCACCAGTAGAGTGGGGGCAACTGAAGCTTTCTTT
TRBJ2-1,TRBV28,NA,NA,CATLGGTGVKSGNEQFF,TGTGCCACCCTCGGAGGAACAGGTGTTAAATCGGGGAATGAGCAGTTCTTC
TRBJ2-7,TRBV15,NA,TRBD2,CATSRSGATYEQYF,TGTGCCACCAGCCGTAGCGGGGCCACCTACGAGCAGTACTTC
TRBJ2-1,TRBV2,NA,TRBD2,CASREREGGYEQFF,TGTGCCAGCAGGGAGCGGGAGGGCGGCTATGAGCAGTTCTTC
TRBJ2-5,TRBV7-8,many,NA,CASSQGGTQYF,TGTGCCAGCAGCCAGGGGGGAACCCAGTACTTC